The 3 T cell receptor beta chains below come from one sample, sequenced in a study of glioma-infiltrating T cells after dendritic cell vaccination. Clones were read by immunoSEQ multiplex PCR, and TCRdb kept only the in-frame ones, dropping some. In the table there are tens of thousands of clones, over 80% of which are singletons. Specified time point: after dendritic cell vaccination, including at tumor progression/relapse. The sequencing here drew on blood, taken after dendritic cell vaccination. All receptors come from a human donor with glioblastoma.

The chain carries TRBV25-1 and TRBJ2-1; 12 bases agree with TRBD2. V was clipped by 3 bases and J by 6 bases; unmatched bases: 6. CDR1 and CDR2 (germline): MGHDK, SYGVNS. The CDR3 spans 16 residues. CDR3 DNA sequence: TGTGCCAGCAGTGAGGGTGCTAGCGGGGGGGTCAATGAGCAGTTCTTC. Its translation: CASSEGASGGVNEQFF.

This chain links TRBV6-5 with TRBJ1-6; weak D call: TRBD1 (6 bases). Per the germline V gene, CDR1 is MNHEY and CDR2 is SVGAGI. This CDR3 comprises 14 residues. Between the trimmed V and J ends, which lost 2 bases and 10 bases, there was a span of 12 bases. The CDR3 nucleotides are TGTGCCAGCAGTTACGGATCACAGGGCTCACCCCTCCACTTT. The encoded protein is CASSYGSQGSPLHF.

The genes are TRBV6-5 and TRBJ2-3; 9 positions match TRBD2. V lost 2 bases to trimming and J lost 2 bases; unmatched junction nucleotides: 5. Looked up from germline, CDR1 is MNHEY and CDR2 is SVGAGI. The CDR3 is made up of 16 amino acids. CDR3 DNA sequence: TGTGCCAGCAGTTACGGTAGCGGGGGCCTCACAGATACGCAGTATTTT. This sequence encodes CASSYGSGGLTDTQYF.